This T cell receptor beta chain was sequenced in a study of blood T cell repertoires in COVID-19. Across the study: The study drew acute and convalescent COVID-19 samples from the United States, Italy and Spain. PBMCs, B-cell-depleted T cells, or T cells were the source of the cDNA or gDNA that made up the material.

From germline, CDR1 is SGHTA and CDR2 FQGTGA. The CDR3 is 13 residues long. With 3 bases clipped from V and 6 bases from J, the junction kept 1 base outside the gene matches. Source study methods: It was from reference gene primer amplification that nucleated cell counts were estimated. Clones were read by immunoSEQ multiplex PCR, and TCRdb kept only the in-frame ones, dropping some. V and J calls and clone size are copied from that table; D and trimming were computed from the DNA. The data hold 98,000 or so clones, with about four fifths observed a single time. This clone has only one observation. The TCR sequence derives from a woman aged 70-85 years with acute or convalescent COVID-19. Source material: peripheral blood. The rearrangement uses TRBV7-3 and TRBJ2-5; 10 bases map to TRBD2. CDR3 loop: CASSFSGGQTQYF. In DNA form, the CDR3 reads TGTGCCAGCAGCTTTAGCGGGGGGCAGACCCAGTACTTC.